This entry describes one T cell receptor (beta chain). The target antigen is unknown. The sample originates from a study of cytomegalovirus exposure and HLA in healthy donors. Overall study results and limits: A few CMV-associated chains were confirmed in vitro to be specific for CMV antigens. Accurate predictions that matched the HLA-A and HLA-B alleles of most subjects were reportedly made from TCR beta sequences. 150 to 200 TCR beta chains were listed as cytomegalovirus-associated.

Primers: 60 Vbeta forward and 13 Jbeta reverse. TCRdb's table, derived via immunoSEQ multiplex PCR, lists solely in-frame clones and lacks some. The sample includes 150,000 to 200,000 clones, roughly four fifths seen only once; the top ten take 4.1%. V shed 4 bases, J shed 8 bases, and the junction held 18 bases outside the gene matches. The CDR3 is made up of 18 amino acids. Germline lookup yields CDR1 SGHVS and CDR2 FNYEAQ. This receptor was identified in a man aged 50-59 years in good health and CMV-seropositive. The sample consisted of PBMCs. The chain has TRBV7-6 and TRBJ1-1; 11 bases fit TRBD1. This CDR3 reads CASSSDPRTGGSTREAFF. The CDR3 DNA sequence: TGTGCCAGCAGCTCCGATCCCCGGACAGGGGGCTCCACTCGCGAAGCTTTCTTT.